The 10 T cell receptor beta chains given below trace back to one sample, sequenced in a study of T-cell reconstitution after alpha-beta-depleted transplantation in children. Using unique molecular identifiers, the investigators prepared the TCRbeta library. Each CDR3 protein gets one entry after TCRdb re-called the PCR reads with MiXCR. The profile shows approximately 400,000 distinct CDR3 sequences, under 20% of them singletons. The sample here was PBMCs, mostly from graft donor cells, taken 360 days after TCRalphabeta/CD19-depleted stem cell transplant. The receptors come from a boy in the first two years of life who had a stem cell transplant for Wiskott-Aldrich syndrome, so the T cells may come from the graft donor.

This clonotype turned up a few times. The chain joins TRBV11-2 to TRBJ2-7; the match to TRBD1 covers 10 bases. In germline, CDR1 is SGHAT, CDR2 FQNNGV. There are 14 residues in the CDR3. The V segment lost 4 bases and the J segment 3 bases; nucleotides outside the gene matches: 3. The CDR3 bases are TGTGCCAGCAGCTCGACAGGGGGCTACTACGAGCAGTACTTC. Amino acids: CASSSTGGYYEQYF.

This clonotype was observed a handful of times. J is TRBJ2-2 and V is TRBV11-3, with a tentative D call TRBD2 (5 bases). This CDR3 has 15 amino acids. V was cut by 5 bases and J by 5 bases, with 15 bases left in between. Germline lookup yields CDR1 SGHNT and CDR2 YENEEA. The CDR3 spells CASSEPTRATGELFF. CDR3 coding DNA: TGTGCCAGCAGCGAACCCACTAGGGCGACCGGGGAGCTGTTTTTT.

This clonotype has a count of ten or more. The chain couples TRBV4-1 to TRBJ2-3; D uncertain. This CDR3 spans 14 amino acids. Germline V gives CDR1 MGHRA, CDR2 YSYEKL. The V end lost 0 bases, the J end lost 2 bases, and 6 bases lay between the germline ends. CDR3 nucleotides: TGCGCCAGCAGCCAAGAGGCCTCCACAGATACGCAGTATTTT. As protein: CASSQEASTDTQYF.

J is TRBJ2-3 and V is TRBV20-1; D is ambiguous. Trimming cost V 1 base and J 1 base, with 9 bases left between them. The CDR3 contains 14 residues. Germline values: CDR1 DFQATT, CDR2 SNEGSKA (reference sequence). The CDR3 bases are TGCAGTGCTAGAGTCCCACCGGGCACAGATACGCAGTATTTT. It codes for CSARVPPGTDTQYF.

The chain is built from TRBV5-1 and TRBJ2-1; 8 nucleotides agree with TRBD2. The germline V gene has CDR1 SGHRS and CDR2 YFSETQ. V lost 0 bases and J lost 0; bases outside the gene matches: 8. The CDR3 runs to 18 residues. The CDR3 DNA is TGCGCCAGCAGCTTGGGGATAGCGGGGTGGAGCTCCTACAATGAGCAGTTCTTC. As protein: CASSLGIAGWSSYNEQFF.

There are a few counts of this clonotype. The chain employs TRBV9 and TRBJ2-1; D is unclear. The V gene's germline CDR1 is SGDLS and CDR2 YYNGEE. With 1 base removed from V and 0 bases from J, the gap between germline ends came to 11 bases. This CDR3 spans 16 amino acids. The CDR3: CASSVSLDRSYNEQFF. The DNA of the CDR3 is TGTGCCAGCAGCGTATCCCTAGACCGCTCCTACAATGAGCAGTTCTTC.

The genes are TRBV28 and TRBJ2-1; possibly TRBD1 for D (5 bases). Trimming left V 6 bases short and J 7 bases short, with 13 bases between. Per germline, CDR1 MDHEN and CDR2 SYDVKM. CDR3 length: 13 amino acids. The CDR3: CASSEGVGNEQFF. The CDR3 bases are TGTGCCAGCAGCGAAGGGGTTGGGAATGAGCAGTTCTTC.

This chain connects TRBV5-1 to TRBJ1-2, with 11 bases that match TRBD1. The germline V gene encodes CDR1 SGHRS and CDR2 YFSETQ. This CDR3 has 12 residues. The J segment lost 10 bases and the V segment lost 5 bases, leaving 4 bases of the junction unmatched. Written as DNA, the CDR3 is TGCGCCAGCAGATGGACAGGGGGCATCTACACCTTC. Protein: CASRWTGGIYTF.

The chain is built from TRBV11-2 and TRBJ2-1; TRBD2 aligns across 8 bases. V was clipped by 6 bases and J by 1 base; unmatched bases: 11. This CDR3 is built from 17 residues. Germline CDR1 SGHAT, CDR2 FQNNGV. The CDR3 DNA reads TGTGCCAGCAGGCCGACTGGCGGGGGGTCATCCTACAATGAGCAGTTCTTC. This gives the protein CASRPTGGGSSYNEQFF.

This clonotype appeared a few times. The chain is built from TRBV5-1 and TRBJ2-2; 11 bases agree with TRBD1. Germline-derived CDR1 and CDR2 are SGHRS and YFSETQ. V gave up 4 bases and J gave up 5 bases; unmatched junction bases: 10. The CDR3 contains 17 residues. The CDR3 loop reads CASSPTTGTGGTGELFF. In DNA form, the CDR3 reads TGCGCCAGCAGCCCCACAACCGGGACAGGGGGGACCGGGGAGCTGTTTTTT. Filled out from reference TRBV5-1 and TRBJ2-2, the complete variable domain reads KAGVTQTPRYLIKTRGQQVTLSCSPISGHRSVSWYQQTPGQGLQFLFEYFSETQRNKGNFPGRFSGRQFSNSRSEMNVSTLELGDSALYLCASSPTTGTGGTGELFFGEGSRLTVL.